A selection of T cell receptor beta chains follows, all from one sample in a study of blood T cell repertoires in COVID-19. The protocol was immunoSEQ multiplex PCR, while the TCRdb copy is restricted to in-frame clones and leaves out a portion. The profile shows roughly 400,000 clones, approximately 88% of them singletons. The sequenced sample consisted of PBMCs or T cells enriched from blood (not recorded which). The receptors originated from a woman between 40 and 55 years old with acute COVID-19. The CDR3 runs from the conserved cysteine through the conserved F or W. Fields, in order: D gene, clone size, J gene, CDR3 length, V gene, CDR3 protein, CDR3 DNA. The D gene is left open where the match is weak. For some rows the clone size is stated as once, few or many, or as a class when expanded; others skip it.

>.|.|TRBJ1-2|13|TRBV4-2
CASSLQDSYGYTF
TGTGCCAGCAGCCTCCAAGACAGCTATGGCTACACCTTC
>TRBD1|many|TRBJ1-1|16|TRBV6-1
CASSEGSGGARTEAFF
TGTGCCAGCAGTGAAGGGTCAGGGGGCGCAAGAACTGAAGCTTTCTTT
>TRBD2|.|TRBJ2-5|17|TRBV14
CASSQVISGGLQETQYF
TGTGCCAGCAGCCAAGTGATTAGCGGGGGCCTACAAGAGACCCAGTACTTC
>.|.|TRBJ1-2|14|TRBV2
CASSDRARDYGYTF
TGTGCCAGCAGTGACAGGGCGCGAGACTATGGCTACACCTTC
>TRBD1|.|TRBJ1-6|16|TRBV5-4
CASSQGQSSYNSPLHF
TGTGCCAGCAGCCAGGGACAGAGCTCCTATAATTCGCCCCTCCACTTT
>TRBD1|.|TRBJ2-3|13|TRBV10-3
CAIRDRGVNTQYF
TGTGCCATCAGGGACAGGGGCGTAAATACGCAGTATTTT
>.|once|TRBJ1-4|17|TRBV7-8
CASSLVGQGGTNEKLFF
TGTGCCAGCAGCTTAGTCGGCCAGGGTGGCACTAATGAAAAACTGTTTTTT
>.|.|TRBJ1-3|16|TRBV6-5
CASSSRGIGAGNTIYF
TGTGCCAGCAGTTCCCGGGGGATTGGGGCTGGAAACACCATATATTTT
>.|.|TRBJ1-1|15|TRBV5-6
CASSYRAGMNTEAFF
TGTGCCAGCAGCTATAGGGCAGGGATGAACACTGAAGCTTTCTTT
>TRBD1|.|TRBJ1-5|16|TRBV30
CAWSFRTGTGNQPQHF
TGTGCCTGGAGTTTCAGGACAGGGACTGGCAATCAGCCCCAGCATTTT
>TRBD1|.|TRBJ1-2|14|TRBV2
CASSLSTGWHGYTF
TGTGCCAGCAGTTTGTCGACAGGGTGGCATGGCTACACCTTC